This passage covers 25 T cell receptor beta chains from one sample sequenced in a study of PD-1 blockade in classical Hodgkin lymphoma. The time point: cycle 4 day 1 (C4D1), after more than 5 weeks of nivolumab. Relapse after autologous stem cell transplantation occurred in every patient, and brentuximab vedotin exposure varied. The repertoire was sequenced with immunoSEQ multiplex PCR; TCRdb's copy has only in-frame clones and lacks some. The repertoire holds roughly 9,300 clones, with around 90% as singletons. Here the sequenced sample was peripheral blood mononuclear cells (PBMCs), taken before the fourth cycle of nivolumab. These TCRs come from a human donor with classical Hodgkin lymphoma.

The chain carries TRBV2 and TRBJ2-1; 7 bases fit TRBD1. The CDR3 is made up of 14 amino acids. Germline CDR1 reads SNHLY; CDR2 reads FYNNEI. J was trimmed by 6 bases and V by 6 bases; bases with no gene match: 8. The CDR3: CASSRRDRGNEQFF. The DNA of the CDR3 is TGTGCCAGCAGCCGCAGGGACAGAGGCAATGAGCAGTTCTTC.

The V gene is TRBV6-6, the J gene TRBJ2-5; D gene unclear. The V end was cut by 2 bases, the J end by 5 bases, with 6 bases between. The length of the CDR3 is 12 residues. In germline, CDR1 is MNHNY, CDR2 SVGAGI (reference sequence). CDR3 nucleotides: TGTGCCAGCAGTTACGTGGCGGAGACCCAGTACTTC. Translated: CASSYVAETQYF.

This rearrangement joins TRBV13 to TRBJ2-2; TRBD1 aligns across 7 bases. V shed 5 bases and J 8 bases; nucleotides not matched to a gene: 17. This CDR3 is built from 17 residues. Germline V gene sequence: CDR1 PRHDT, CDR2 FYEKMQ (reference sequence). The CDR3 coding sequence is TGTGCCAGCAGCCCAAGACAGGGCCGGCTGATAAAAGGGGAGCTGTTTTTT. As protein: CASSPRQGRLIKGELFF. The entire variable domain, with the rest obtained from reference TRBV13 and TRBJ2-2, is as follows: AAGVIQSPRHLIKEKRETATLKCYPIPRHDTVYWYQQGPGQDPQFLISFYEKMQSDKGSIPDRFSAQQFSDYHSELNMSSLELGDSALYFCASSPRQGRLIKGELFFGEGSRLTVL.

This clone was counted a single time. The chain joins TRBV30 to TRBJ2-1, with 14 bases identical to TRBD2. Germline CDR1 GTSNPN, CDR2 SVGIG (reference sequence). The junction had 7 bases not matched to a gene; V was cut back by 2 bases and J by 7 bases. The length of the CDR3 is 16 residues. The CDR3 nucleotides read TGTGCCTGGAGTCAAGGGACTAGCGGGAGTTGGAATGAGCAGTTCTTC. Translating gives CAWSQGTSGSWNEQFF.

V is TRBV18 and J is TRBJ2-7, with D perhaps matching TRBD1 or TRBD2 (6 bases each). V was cut by 6 bases and J by 3 bases, with 15 bases left in between. The CDR3 loop spans 14 amino acids. From germline, CDR1 is KGHSH and CDR2 LQKENI. In DNA form, the CDR3 reads TGTGCCAGCTCGCAACAGGGAGGAGGCTACGAGCAGTACTTC. Translation: CASSQQGGGYEQYF.

This clone was seen a single time. This chain connects TRBV11-2 to TRBJ2-3; D unclear. V was trimmed by 1 base and J by 4 bases, leaving 9 bases between them. CDR1 and CDR2 from the germline V gene are SGHAT and FQNNGV. The CDR3 is 14 amino acids. The chain's CDR3 is CASSLAPWADTQYF. The CDR3 DNA reads TGTGCCAGCAGCTTAGCACCCTGGGCAGATACGCAGTATTTT.

The chain uses TRBV6-6 and TRBJ2-7; no definite D call. CDR3 length: 14 residues. V gave up 3 bases and J gave up 4 bases, with 13 bases separating them. Germline V gene sequence: CDR1 MNHNY, CDR2 SVGAGI (reference sequence). Here the CDR3 DNA reads TGTGCCAGCAGTTATGCTAGGTTGGGGTACGAGCAGTACTTC. Protein: CASSYARLGYEQYF.

This clone is labeled large. J is TRBJ2-5 and V is TRBV6-1, with unresolved D. The CDR3 consists of 10 residues. Germline CDR1 MNHNS, CDR2 SASEGT. Deletions cut 11 bases from V and 7 bases from J, with 11 bases between. This chain's CDR3 is CAAGMGTQYF. The CDR3 DNA follows: TGTGCCGCTGGAATGGGGACCCAGTACTTC.

This clone was detected a few times. The chain has TRBV11-2 and TRBJ1-2; a possible D gene is TRBD1 (5 bases). This CDR3 region has 14 residues. Trimming removed 0 bases at V and 8 bases at J, with 13 bases between. The germline V gene encodes CDR1 SGHAT and CDR2 FQNNGV. The CDR3 DNA reads TGTGCCAGCAGCTTAGATGGGGCAGGGAGCGGCTACACCTTC. Its protein is CASSLDGAGSGYTF.

This clone showed up just once. The J gene is TRBJ1-6, the V gene TRBV6-1; D unclear. Germline CDR1 reads MNHNS; CDR2 reads SASEGT. The V end lost 8 bases, the J end lost 7 bases, and 18 bases lay between the germline ends. This CDR3 is built from 15 residues. The CDR3 sequence is CASFDLQSWNSPLHF. The CDR3 DNA is TGTGCCAGCTTTGACCTCCAGAGCTGGAATTCACCCCTCCACTTT.

The chain couples TRBV6-1 to TRBJ2-1; 7 bases fit TRBD2. The V gene end was trimmed by 4 bases and the J gene end by 0 bases; junction bases not matched to a gene: 6. Per germline, CDR1 MNHNS and CDR2 SASEGT. This CDR3 has 16 amino acids. CDR3 nucleotides: TGTGCCAGCAGTGGCCGGGCTAGCGGCTCCTACAATGAGCAGTTCTTC. It is translated as CASSGRASGSYNEQFF.

This rearrangement joins TRBV13 to TRBJ2-2; 11 nucleotides match TRBD2. The germline V gene has CDR1 PRHDT and CDR2 FYEKMQ (reference sequence). The CDR3 contains 16 residues. V lost 5 bases and J lost 8; bases outside the gene matches: 10. CDR3 DNA sequence: TGTGCCAGCAGCCTAGCACTAGCGGGAGAAAGAGGGGAGCTGTTTTTT. Its translation: CASSLALAGERGELFF.

The chain employs TRBV7-9 and TRBJ2-5, with a possible D match to TRBD1 (6 bases). The germline V gene encodes CDR1 SEHNR and CDR2 FQNEAQ (reference sequence). The CDR3 contains 13 residues. Between the trimmed V and J ends, which lost 5 bases and 7 bases, there was a span of 14 bases. The CDR3 loop is CASSPGDKRTQYF. CDR3 nucleotide sequence: TGTGCCAGCAGCCCTGGGGACAAGCGGACCCAGTACTTC.

This rearrangement joins TRBV2 to TRBJ2-5; TRBD2 matches 11 bases. Germline assignment: CDR1 SNHLY and CDR2 FYNNEI. Losses at the gene ends were 6 bases for V and 2 bases for J; bases not matched to a gene: 5. This CDR3 region has 15 residues. The CDR3 loop reads CASSPRLAGQETQYF. CDR3 bases: TGTGCCAGCAGCCCCAGACTAGCGGGACAAGAGACCCAGTACTTC.

V is TRBV9 and J is TRBJ2-7; 8 positions agree with TRBD2. Germline V gene lookup returns CDR1 SGDLS and CDR2 YYNGEE. The CDR3 totals 17 residues. With 0 bases clipped from V and 4 bases from J, the junction kept 12 bases outside the gene matches. Written as DNA, the CDR3 is TGTGCCAGCAGCGTAGGGCTAGCGGGCTCCTCAGGTTACGAGCAGTACTTC. Protein sequence: CASSVGLAGSSGYEQYF.

The chain couples TRBV9 to TRBJ2-2; no reliable D call. With 0 bases removed from V and 7 bases from J, the gap between germline ends came to 4 bases. From germline, CDR1 is SGDLS and CDR2 YYNGEE. CDR3 length: 12 amino acids. DNA for the CDR3: TGTGCCAGCAGCGTAGAGTTCGGGGAGCTGTTTTTT. Residues: CASSVEFGELFF.

This chain uses TRBV7-9 with TRBJ1-2; no clear D gene. The CDR3 extends over 13 amino acids. Germline lookup yields CDR1 SEHNR and CDR2 FQNEAQ (reference sequence). V was pared by 2 bases and J by 4 bases, with 8 bases between. CDR3 loop: CASSLNRAYGYTF. The CDR3 bases are TGTGCCAGCAGCTTAAATCGGGCCTATGGCTACACCTTC.

J is TRBJ1-5 and V is TRBV28, with 8 nucleotides matching TRBD1. The J segment lost 0 bases and the V segment lost 5 bases, leaving 9 bases of the junction unmatched. The germline V gene has CDR1 MDHEN and CDR2 SYDVKM. This CDR3 spans 17 amino acids. The DNA for the CDR3 is TGTGCCAGCAGTACATGGGGGACAGGCTATAGCAATCAGCCCCAGCATTTT. Translation: CASSTWGTGYSNQPQHF.

This chain connects TRBV30 to TRBJ1-6; D is ambiguous. The germline V gene encodes CDR1 GTSNPN and CDR2 SVGIG (reference sequence). Trimming cost V 0 bases and J 4 bases, with 13 bases left between them. The CDR3 sequence is 16 residues long. This chain's CDR3 is CAWSVQRQKYNSPLHF. The DNA of the CDR3 is TGTGCCTGGAGTGTACAGCGTCAGAAATATAATTCACCCCTCCACTTT.

The V gene is TRBV7-3, the J gene TRBJ2-1; TRBD2 might be the D (6 bases). CDR3 size: 13 residues. Germline CDR1 is SGHTA and CDR2 is FQGTGA. Trimming cost V 4 bases and J 8 bases, with 12 bases left between them. The CDR3 DNA reads as TGTGCCAGCAGCTCTCCGGGACTGGATGAGCAGTTCTTC. Translating it yields CASSSPGLDEQFF.

The chain joins TRBV19 to TRBJ2-7; perhaps D is TRBD1 or TRBD2 (5 bases each). Germline-derived CDR1 and CDR2 are LNHDA and SQIVND (reference sequence). Trimming stripped 6 bases from V and 3 bases from J, with 18 bases between. The CDR3 length is 15 residues. In DNA, the CDR3 is TGTGCCAGTAGGGCAACCGGGACGGTGGACTACGAGCAGTACTTC. Translated, it gives CASRATGTVDYEQYF.

A single count supports this clone. The V and J genes are TRBV2 and TRBJ1-5; weak D call: TRBD1 (5 bases). Germline values: CDR1 SNHLY, CDR2 FYNNEI. The V end lost 4 bases, the J end lost 5 bases, and 12 bases lay between the germline ends. This CDR3 contains 14 residues. This CDR3 is CASSVRGRYQPQHF. CDR3 sequence (DNA): TGTGCCAGCAGTGTGCGGGGGAGATATCAGCCCCAGCATTTT.

V is TRBV5-1 and J is TRBJ2-1; TRBD2 matches 10 bases. V lost 4 bases, J lost 5 bases, and 6 bases stayed unmatched. CDR3 length: 15 residues. Germline V lookup: CDR1 SGHRS, CDR2 YFSETQ. Written as DNA, the CDR3 is TGCGCCAGCAGCCTTCTAGCGGGAGTCCACAATGAGCAGTTCTTC. Amino acid sequence: CASSLLAGVHNEQFF.

V is TRBV7-9 and J is TRBJ2-7; D tentatively reads TRBD1 or TRBD2 (5 bases each). Trimming cost V 4 bases and J 3 bases, with 16 bases left between them. Germline lookup yields CDR1 SEHNR and CDR2 FQNEAQ (reference sequence). CDR3 size: 15 residues. The CDR3 is CASSSPGSQGYEQYF. As DNA, the CDR3 is TGTGCCAGCAGCTCCCCAGGGAGTCAGGGCTACGAGCAGTACTTC.

The V gene is TRBV5-1, the J gene TRBJ2-1; D gene uncertain. V was clipped by 2 bases and J by 5 bases, with 11 bases between them. CDR3 length equals 14 residues. Per the germline V gene, CDR1 is SGHRS and CDR2 is YFSETQ. The CDR3 loop is CASSFSGPHNEQFF. The DNA of the CDR3 is TGCGCCAGCAGCTTCTCCGGACCCCACAATGAGCAGTTCTTC.